The 27 T cell receptor beta chains listed next were all sequenced from one sample in a study of shared clonotypes between healthy human individuals. Sequencing was performed with immunoSEQ multiplex PCR; in TCRdb, only in-frame clones are kept and a portion is missing. The sample has under 2.5 million clones, 85% to 95% seen once. The source material was naive CD4+ T cells from PBMCs. The subset here: CD45RA+ positively selected. Every receptor here comes from a young man in good health. Some clones in this sample may be carry-over from other donors' samples.

This chain uses TRBV7-3 with TRBJ1-1; no clear D. Per the germline V gene, CDR1 is SGHTA and CDR2 is FQGTGA. Trimming shortened V by 5 bases and J by 3 bases, and 13 bases separated the two germline ends. CDR3 length: 14 amino acids. CDR3 residues: CASSRSGVDTEAFF. The CDR3 region has the DNA TGTGCCAGCAGCCGAAGTGGGGTGGACACTGAAGCTTTCTTT.

This chain uses TRBV4-1 with TRBJ1-5; tentative D call: TRBD1 (6 bases). Trimming removed 3 bases at V and 5 bases at J, with 20 bases between. Germline V lookup: CDR1 MGHRA, CDR2 YSYEKL. CDR3 length: 17 amino acids. The CDR3 is CASSQMGQPIGDQPQHF. The CDR3 DNA reads as TGCGCCAGCAGCCAGATGGGACAACCCATTGGGGATCAGCCCCAGCATTTT.

The chain couples TRBV2 to TRBJ1-5; unclear D gene. Trimming took off 7 bases at V and 3 bases at J, with 22 bases between the two ends. Germline V gene lookup returns CDR1 SNHLY and CDR2 FYNNEI. The CDR3 covers 17 residues. In nucleotides, the CDR3 is TGTGCCAGCACTACCTGGGTCGAGATGATTTTCAATCAGCCCCAGCATTTT. Protein sequence: CASTTWVEMIFNQPQHF.

A word on this clone: The same CDR3 arises from other DNA sequences in this sample as well. The J gene is TRBJ1-2, the V gene TRBV5-1; 7 nucleotides match TRBD1. CDR3 length equals 13 residues. Germline values: CDR1 SGHRS, CDR2 YFSETQ. V gave up 3 bases and J gave up 4 bases; unmatched junction bases: 3. CDR3 nucleotide sequence: TGCGCCAGCAGCTCGGGACAGACCTATGGCTACACCTTC. It codes for CASSSGQTYGYTF.

The V call is TRBV7-3, the J call TRBJ2-5, with TRBD2 matching over 9 bases. V was clipped by 2 bases and J by 5 bases; unmatched bases: 3. From germline, CDR1 is SGHTA and CDR2 FQGTGA. This CDR3 contains 14 residues. CDR3 nucleotides: TGTGCCAGCAGCTTATTAGCGGGAGTCGAGACCCAGTACTTC. Residues: CASSLLAGVETQYF.

The chain has TRBV2 and TRBJ1-5; D uncertain. Germline values: CDR1 SNHLY, CDR2 FYNNEI. There are 12 residues in the CDR3. The V gene lost 4 bases and the J gene lost 6 bases, with 7 bases spanning the gap. CDR3 sequence (DNA): TGTGCCAGCAGTGGGCAAGTTCAGCCCCAGCATTTT. Translating gives CASSGQVQPQHF.

Remarks on this clone: This same CDR3 is encoded by further DNA sequences in the sample. The V call is TRBV9, the J call TRBJ2-7; 9 bases map to TRBD1. CDR1 is SGDLS and CDR2 is YYNGEE in the germline V gene. J gave up 3 bases and V 0 bases, and 1 base lay outside the gene matches. The CDR3 is 14 amino acids. The CDR3 loop is CASSVGQGDYEQYF. The CDR3 DNA follows: TGTGCCAGCAGCGTAGGACAGGGGGACTACGAGCAGTACTTC.

The J gene is TRBJ2-7, the V gene TRBV28; 11 nucleotides line up with TRBD2. There are 16 residues in the CDR3. Germline V gene data show CDR1 as MDHEN and CDR2 as SYDVKM. The ends lost 6 bases at V and 6 bases at J; junction bases unmatched: 13. Written as DNA, the CDR3 is TGTGCCAGCAGAGCGACTAGCGGGACCCCAGGTGGCGAGCAGTACTTC. Translation: CASRATSGTPGGEQYF.

The chain couples TRBV9 to TRBJ2-3; D perhaps matches TRBD2 (7 bases). Trimming took off 4 bases at V and 1 base at J, with 16 bases between the two ends. The CDR3 extends over 16 amino acids. CDR1 and CDR2 from the germline V gene are SGDLS and YYNGEE. The CDR3 DNA sequence: TGTGCCAGCAGCATGGGGGGGGCTAGCGGCACAGATACGCAGTATTTT. It yields the protein CASSMGGASGTDTQYF.

This clone appeared a single time. Different DNA sequences within this sample yield the same CDR3. The chain is built from TRBV7-8 and TRBJ1-1; 9 positions agree with TRBD1. Trimming at V came to 5 bases and at J to 7 bases, leaving 8 bases not matched to a gene. This CDR3 contains 14 residues. Germline V gene sequence: CDR1 SGHVS, CDR2 FQNEAQ. CDR3 sequence: CASSRDRVLGEAFF. The CDR3 nucleotides are TGTGCCAGCAGCCGGGACAGGGTTCTTGGTGAAGCTTTCTTT.

J is TRBJ2-4 and V is TRBV6-1, with 7 positions matching TRBD1. Germline-derived CDR1 and CDR2 are MNHNS and SASEGT. V dropped 0 bases and J dropped 0; count of bases not matched to a gene: 14. CDR3 length: 20 amino acids. The CDR3, as DNA: TGTGCCAGCAGTGAAGCGGACCGGGACAGCATGAAGGTAGCCAAAAACATTCAGTACTTC. Protein sequence: CASSEADRDSMKVAKNIQYF.

This clone has only a few counts. The chain is built from TRBV27 and TRBJ1-1; D may be TRBD1 (5 bases). The CDR3 consists of 14 residues. The germline V gene has CDR1 MNHEY and CDR2 SMNVEV (reference sequence). The germline V and J ends were trimmed by 2 bases and 1 base, with 8 bases remaining between them. The CDR3 is CASSLVRGNTEAFF. The CDR3 DNA reads TGTGCCAGCAGTTTAGTAAGGGGGAACACTGAAGCTTTCTTT.

The chain combines TRBV7-8 with TRBJ2-1, with 8 bases matching TRBD2. The trim removed 5 bases at V and 4 bases at J, leaving 10 bases unmatched. The germline CDR1 and CDR2 sequences are SGHVS and FQNEAQ. CDR3 length: 16 amino acids. CDR3: CASSQGLAGPYNEQFF. In DNA form, the CDR3 reads TGTGCCAGCAGCCAGGGGCTAGCGGGTCCTTACAATGAGCAGTTCTTC.

This chain links TRBV11-2 with TRBJ1-6; a possible D gene is TRBD1 (6 bases). The CDR3 runs to 15 residues. V lost 6 bases and J 11 bases, leaving 20 bases between the germline ends. Germline lookup yields CDR1 SGHAT and CDR2 FQNNGV. CDR3 coding DNA: TGTGCCAGCAGTTACGGCCGCAGTCGGGGGCCACCCCTCCACTTT. Translation gives CASSYGRSRGPPLHF.

This clone was seen only a few times. This chain links TRBV5-1 with TRBJ1-1; D gene unclear. The CDR3 contains 13 residues. Germline CDR1 SGHRS, CDR2 YFSETQ. The V end was cut by 4 bases, the J end by 0 bases, with 7 bases between. This chain's CDR3 is CASSTDMNTEAFF. The DNA for the CDR3 is TGCGCCAGCAGCACAGACATGAACACTGAAGCTTTCTTT.

This chain uses TRBV5-1 with TRBJ2-1; D remains unclear. V lost 8 bases and J lost 0, with 9 bases in between. The CDR3 consists of 13 residues. Germline CDR1 and CDR2: SGHRS and YFSETQ. CDR3 bases: TGCGCCAGTAAAAGAAGCTCCTACAATGAGCAGTTCTTC. This encodes CASKRSSYNEQFF.

This clone came up once. The V and J genes are TRBV7-8 and TRBJ2-1; 8 bases match TRBD2. Germline lookup yields CDR1 SGHVS and CDR2 FQNEAQ. The V gene end was trimmed by 5 bases and the J gene end by 7 bases; junction bases not matched to a gene: 10. CDR3 length: 15 residues. The CDR3 reads CASSPREGLSNEQFF. The CDR3 bases are TGTGCCAGCAGCCCTCGGGAGGGCCTTTCTAATGAGCAGTTCTTC.

The chain employs TRBV7-2 and TRBJ2-1; a possible D gene is TRBD2 (5 bases). CDR1 SGHTA and CDR2 FQGNSA come from the germline V gene. V shed 5 bases and J shed 8 bases, with 10 bases lying between them. The CDR3 spans 12 residues. CDR3 coding DNA: TGTGCCAGCAGCCCATCAGCGGATGAGCAGTTCTTC. As protein: CASSPSADEQFF.

The V gene is TRBV5-1, the J gene TRBJ2-3, with TRBD2 identical over 11 bases. The germline gives CDR1 SGHRS, CDR2 YFSETQ. Trimming took 5 bases from V and 0 from J; bases not matched to a gene: 5. CDR3 size: 16 residues. The CDR3 loop is CASRRGLAESTDTQYF. CDR3 DNA sequence: TGCGCCAGCAGACGGGGACTAGCGGAAAGCACAGATACGCAGTATTTT.

The V call is TRBV6-5, the J call TRBJ1-2; tentatively, D is TRBD1 (6 bases). V was clipped by 5 bases and J by 7 bases, with 14 bases between them. Germline lookup yields CDR1 MNHEY and CDR2 SVGAGI. This CDR3 region has 13 residues. In DNA form, the CDR3 reads TGTGCCAGCAGTGGGATCAGGGGATTTGGCTACACCTTC. Amino acids: CASSGIRGFGYTF.

The V call is TRBV5-1, the J call TRBJ2-3, with TRBD2 matching over 11 bases. Germline CDR1 reads SGHRS; CDR2 reads YFSETQ. The length of the CDR3 is 14 residues. J was trimmed by 6 bases and V by 3 bases; bases with no gene match: 3. The CDR3 region is CASSSSSGRDTQYF. CDR3 nucleotide sequence: TGCGCCAGCAGCTCTTCTAGCGGGAGGGATACGCAGTATTTT.

The chain couples TRBV18 to TRBJ2-3; D unresolved. CDR3 length: 16 amino acids. Trimming removed 2 bases from V and 5 bases from J, with 17 bases in between. The germline gives CDR1 KGHSH, CDR2 LQKENI. CDR3 in DNA: TGTGCCAGCTCACCAGAGCTTCCTCACCTCGGAGATACGCAGTATTTT. This translates into CASSPELPHLGDTQYF.

This chain joins TRBV28 and TRBJ2-7, with 14 bases identical to TRBD2. The CDR3 is 18 amino acids. V dropped 6 bases and J dropped 5; count of bases not matched to a gene: 15. Germline values: CDR1 MDHEN, CDR2 SYDVKM. The CDR3 sequence is CASRLPGLAGVGANEQYF. CDR3 sequence (DNA): TGTGCCAGCAGGCTCCCGGGACTAGCGGGAGTAGGGGCGAACGAGCAGTACTTC. Looking up the rest from reference TRBV28 and TRBJ2-7 gives the full variable domain: DVKVTQSSRYLVKRTGEKVFLECVQDMDHENMFWYRQDPGLGLRLIYFSYDVKMKEKGDIPEGYSVSREKKERFSLILESASTNQTSMYLCASRLPGLAGVGANEQYFGPGTRLTVT.

The genes are TRBV5-1 and TRBJ2-3; D is uncertain. The CDR3 is made up of 15 amino acids. V gave up 2 bases and J gave up 4 bases, with 14 bases separating them. Germline V gives CDR1 SGHRS, CDR2 YFSETQ. CDR3 coding DNA: TGCGCCAGCAGCTTTGGAAGGAGAGGACCAGATACGCAGTATTTT. Residues: CASSFGRRGPDTQYF.

The chain joins TRBV6-4 to TRBJ1-2; 11 bases agree with TRBD1. Germline V gene sequence: CDR1 MRHNA, CDR2 SNTAGT. V lost 6 bases, J lost 10 bases, and 4 bases stayed unmatched. This CDR3 comprises 12 residues. The CDR3 here is CASSGQGAFYTF. The CDR3 bases are TGTGCCAGCAGCGGACAGGGGGCTTTCTACACCTTC.

This clone was seen once. The chain couples TRBV2 to TRBJ2-7, with 7 bases lining up with TRBD1. The CDR3 is 13 residues long. Germline CDR1 and CDR2: SNHLY and FYNNEI. Germline trimming cut 2 bases from V and 5 bases from J; bases unmatched to any gene: 3. The CDR3 DNA reads as TGTGCCAGCAGTGAACAGGGGGTTAACGAGCAGTACTTC. It encodes CASSEQGVNEQYF. Full variable domain (remainder filled in from reference TRBV2 and TRBJ2-7): EPEVTQTPSHQVTQMGQEVILRCVPISNHLYFYWYRQILGQKVEFLVSFYNNEISEKSEIFDDQFSVERPDGSNFTLKIRSTKLEDSAMYFCASSEQGVNEQYFGPGTRLTVT.

V and J are TRBV10-3 and TRBJ2-7; D gene unclear. V lost 6 bases, J lost 2 bases, and 8 bases lay in between. The CDR3 sequence is 12 residues long. Germline CDR1 ENHRY, CDR2 SYGVKD. The CDR3 coding sequence is TGTGCCATCAGCCCCGAGACCTACGAGCAGTACTTC. As protein: CAISPETYEQYF.